The sample holds many counts of the clone carrying this T cell receptor beta chain. Its target is not known. Amplification yielded TCR beta CDR3 regions, with RNA transcripts as the source. TCR CDR3 regions were first amplified by RT-PCR with HTBI primers. TCRdb redid the calling of the multiplex PCR reads with MiXCR, one entry per CDR3 protein. This sample yields about half a million distinct CDR3 sequences, of which less than 25% are seen a single time; more than 20% belongs to the top ten. The data derive from a study of T cells in Graves' hyperthyroidism and ophthalmopathy. Study-level background: Upon initial diagnosis and before any treatment, peripheral blood was collected. Broader study findings: Among clonotypes expanded in thyroid above 0.001, most were also found in blood.

The material sequenced was blood. This receptor was taken from a man aged 18 to 30 with Graves' hyperthyroidism.

In nucleotides, the CDR3 is TGTGCCAGCAGTTTAGCAGGAACAGGGCACTACGAGCAGTACTTC. Residues: CASSLAGTGHYEQYF. The rearrangement uses TRBV12-3 or TRBV12-4 and TRBJ2-7, with D maybe TRBD1 (6 bases). The germline V and J ends were trimmed by 0 bases and 3 bases, with 12 bases remaining between them. The CDR3 sequence is 15 residues long.